The sequence of this T cell receptor beta chain was determined in a study of blood T cell repertoires in COVID-19. V trimming: 4 bases; J trimming: 3 bases; junction bases outside the gene matches: 6. From germline, CDR1 is MRHNA and CDR2 SNTAGT. The CDR3 is 15 amino acids. This clone was seen a handful of times. Measured with immunoSEQ multiplex PCR; TCRdb has only the in-frame clones, and not every one. The repertoire holds 75,000 or so clones, with approximately 80% as singletons. The J gene is TRBJ2-1, the V gene TRBV6-4; 7 bases align to TRBD1. The clonotype originates from a man in his 60s with active or convalescent COVID-19. The sequencing sample was made of peripheral blood. The CDR3 here is CASSVDRTGYNEQFF. The DNA for the CDR3 is TGTGCCAGCAGTGTCGACCGGACAGGCTACAATGAGCAGTTCTTC.